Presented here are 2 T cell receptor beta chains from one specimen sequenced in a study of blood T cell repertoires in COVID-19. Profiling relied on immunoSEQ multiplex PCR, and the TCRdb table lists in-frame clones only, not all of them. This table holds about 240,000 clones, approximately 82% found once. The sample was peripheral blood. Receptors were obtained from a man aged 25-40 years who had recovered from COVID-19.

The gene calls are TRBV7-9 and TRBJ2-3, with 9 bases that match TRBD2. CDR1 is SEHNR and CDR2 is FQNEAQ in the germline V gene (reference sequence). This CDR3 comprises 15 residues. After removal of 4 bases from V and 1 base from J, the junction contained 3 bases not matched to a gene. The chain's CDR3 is CASSSVAGGTDTQYF. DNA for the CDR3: TGTGCCAGCAGCTCCGTAGCGGGGGGCACAGATACGCAGTATTTT.

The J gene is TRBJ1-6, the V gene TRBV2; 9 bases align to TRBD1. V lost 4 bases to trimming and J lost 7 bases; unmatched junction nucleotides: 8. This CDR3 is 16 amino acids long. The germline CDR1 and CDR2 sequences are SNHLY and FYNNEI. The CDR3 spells CASSASGGQGNSPLHF. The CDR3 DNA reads TGTGCCAGCAGTGCAAGCGGAGGACAGGGGAATTCACCCCTCCACTTT.